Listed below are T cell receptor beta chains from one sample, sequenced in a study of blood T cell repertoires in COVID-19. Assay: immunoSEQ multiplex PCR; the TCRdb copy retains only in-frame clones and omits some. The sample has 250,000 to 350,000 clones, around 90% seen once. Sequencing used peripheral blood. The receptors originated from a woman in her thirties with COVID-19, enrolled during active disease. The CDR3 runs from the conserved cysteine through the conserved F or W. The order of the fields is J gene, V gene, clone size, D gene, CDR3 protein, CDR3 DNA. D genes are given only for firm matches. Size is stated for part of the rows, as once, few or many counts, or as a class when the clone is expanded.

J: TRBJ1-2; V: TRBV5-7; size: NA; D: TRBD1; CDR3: CASRPHRGRGYGYTF; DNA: TGTGCCAGCAGACCTCACAGGGGGCGTGGGTATGGCTACACCTTC
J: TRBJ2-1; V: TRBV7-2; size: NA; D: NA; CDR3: CASSSRDSLNEQFF; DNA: TGTGCCAGCAGCTCCCGGGACTCCCTCAATGAGCAGTTCTTC
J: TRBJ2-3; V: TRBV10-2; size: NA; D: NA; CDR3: CVTQGTDTQYF; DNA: TGCGTCACTCAGGGAACCGATACGCAGTATTTT
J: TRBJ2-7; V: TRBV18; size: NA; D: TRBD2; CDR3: CASSPQREIYEQYF; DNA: TGTGCCAGCTCACCACAGCGGGAGATCTACGAGCAGTACTTC
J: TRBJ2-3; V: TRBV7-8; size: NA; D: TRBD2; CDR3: CASSHWTSGSTDTQYF; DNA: TGTGCCAGCAGCCATTGGACTAGCGGTAGCACAGATACGCAGTATTTT
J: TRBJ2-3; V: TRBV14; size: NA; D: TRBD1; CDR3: CASSRTGGLTDTQYF; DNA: TGTGCCAGCAGCCGAACAGGGGGCCTTACAGATACGCAGTATTTT
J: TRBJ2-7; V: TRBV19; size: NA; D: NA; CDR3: CASSIRGQLYEQYF; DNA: TGTGCCAGTAGTATTCGCGGACAGCTATACGAGCAGTACTTC
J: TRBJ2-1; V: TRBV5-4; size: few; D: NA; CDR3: CASSFGSGSYNEQFF; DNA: TGTGCCAGCAGCTTCGGGAGTGGGTCCTACAATGAGCAGTTCTTC
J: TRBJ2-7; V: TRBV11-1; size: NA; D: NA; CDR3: CASSLGAAYEQYF; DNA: TGTGCCAGCAGCTTAGGGGCCGCATACGAGCAGTACTTC
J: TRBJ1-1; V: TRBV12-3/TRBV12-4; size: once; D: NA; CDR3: CASSLRGNTEAFF; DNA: TGTGCCAGCAGCCTTAGGGGGAACACTGAAGCTTTCTTT
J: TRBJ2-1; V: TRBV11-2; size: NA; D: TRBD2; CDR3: CASSPPGGRVHEQFF; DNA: TGTGCCAGCAGCCCCCCCGGCGGGAGGGTCCATGAGCAGTTCTTC
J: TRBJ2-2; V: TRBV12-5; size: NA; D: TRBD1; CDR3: CASATIRDRGTGELFF; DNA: TGTGCTAGTGCCACTATCCGGGACAGGGGTACCGGGGAGCTGTTTTTT
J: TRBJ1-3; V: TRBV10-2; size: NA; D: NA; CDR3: CASIPPRAGEQNTIYF; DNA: TGCGCCAGCATTCCCCCCCGGGCAGGGGAGCAAAACACCATATATTTT
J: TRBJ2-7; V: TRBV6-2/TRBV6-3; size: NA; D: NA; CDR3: CASSPRDTVYEQYF; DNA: TGTGCCAGCAGTCCCCGGGACACCGTTTACGAGCAGTACTTC
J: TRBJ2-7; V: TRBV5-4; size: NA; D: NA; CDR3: CASSRSGGDYEQYF; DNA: TGTGCCAGCAGCCGGAGCGGAGGTGACTACGAGCAGTACTTC
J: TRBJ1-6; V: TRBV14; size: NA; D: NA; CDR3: CATHLGSSYNSPLHF; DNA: TGTGCCACCCATCTCGGGAGCTCCTATAATTCACCCCTCCACTTT
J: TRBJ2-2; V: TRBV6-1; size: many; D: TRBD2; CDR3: CASSDLAGGPGELFF; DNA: TGTGCCAGCAGTGACCTAGCGGGAGGCCCCGGGGAGCTGTTTTTT
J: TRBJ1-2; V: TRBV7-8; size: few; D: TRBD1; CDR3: CASSPLGLGGNYGYTF; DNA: TGTGCCAGCAGCCCCCTGGGTTTAGGGGGCAACTATGGCTACACCTTC
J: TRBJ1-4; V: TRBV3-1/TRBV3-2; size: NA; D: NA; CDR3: CASSPQGTANEKLFF; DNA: TGTGCCAGCAGCCCACAGGGTACCGCTAATGAAAAACTGTTTTTT
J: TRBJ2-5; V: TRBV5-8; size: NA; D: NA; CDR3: CASSLVGFETQYF; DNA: TGTGCCAGCAGCTTGGTCGGGTTCGAGACCCAGTACTTC
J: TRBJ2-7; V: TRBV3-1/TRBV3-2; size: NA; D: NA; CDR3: CASSQDSSGAYEQYF; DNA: TGTGCCAGCAGCCAAGATTCCAGCGGAGCCTACGAGCAGTACTTC
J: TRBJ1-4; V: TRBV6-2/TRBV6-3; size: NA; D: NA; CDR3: CASSYPSAGATNEKLFF; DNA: TGTGCCAGCAGTTACCCGAGTGCCGGTGCAACTAATGAAAAACTGTTTTTT
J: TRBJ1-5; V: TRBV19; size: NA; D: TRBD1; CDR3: CASSLKDRPTFNQPQHF; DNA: TGTGCCAGTAGCCTCAAGGACAGGCCGACTTTCAATCAGCCCCAGCATTTT
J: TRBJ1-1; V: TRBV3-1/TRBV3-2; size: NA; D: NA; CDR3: CASSQGAEAFF; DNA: TGTGCCAGCAGCCAAGGCGCTGAAGCTTTCTTT
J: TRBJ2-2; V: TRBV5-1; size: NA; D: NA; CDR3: CASSFGRVDGELFF; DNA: TGCGCCAGCAGCTTTGGCAGGGTGGACGGGGAGCTGTTTTTT
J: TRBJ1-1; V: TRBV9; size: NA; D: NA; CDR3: CASSVDPSVGLNTEAFF; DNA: TGTGCCAGCAGCGTAGACCCAAGCGTCGGCCTGAACACTGAAGCTTTCTTT
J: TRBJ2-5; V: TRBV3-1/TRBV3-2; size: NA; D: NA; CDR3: CASSEGTAQGTQYF; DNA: TGTGCCAGCAGCGAGGGGACGGCACAGGGGACCCAGTACTTC
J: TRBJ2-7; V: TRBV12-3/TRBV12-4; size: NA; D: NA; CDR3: CASNYTGTYEQYF; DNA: TGTGCCAGCAATTACACAGGGACCTACGAGCAGTACTTC
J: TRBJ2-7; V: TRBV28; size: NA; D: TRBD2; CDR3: CASSRLLTSVSYEQYF; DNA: TGTGCCAGCAGTCGCCTCCTGACTAGCGTATCCTACGAGCAGTACTTC
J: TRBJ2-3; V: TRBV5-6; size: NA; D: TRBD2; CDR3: CASSLGLAGADTQYF; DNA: TGTGCCAGCAGCCTGGGACTAGCGGGAGCAGATACGCAGTATTTT
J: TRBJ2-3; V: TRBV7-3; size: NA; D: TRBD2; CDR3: CASSVAGGSTDTQYF; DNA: TGTGCCAGCAGCGTAGCGGGGGGAAGCACAGATACGCAGTATTTT
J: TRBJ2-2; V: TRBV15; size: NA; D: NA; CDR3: CATSRGFGYTGELFF; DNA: TGTGCCACCAGCAGAGGGTTCGGTTACACCGGGGAGCTGTTTTTT
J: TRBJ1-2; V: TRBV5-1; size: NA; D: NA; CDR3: CASSLGQNGYTF; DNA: TGCGCCAGCAGCTTGGGTCAGAACGGCTACACCTTC